This is a list of T cell receptor beta chains from one sample in a study of STAT3 mutations in large granular lymphocyte leukemia. Repertoires were generated with immunoSEQ multiplex PCR, while TCRdb's copy carries only in-frame clones and drops some. This table holds approximately 13,000 clones, about 88% found once. The sample was peripheral blood mononuclear cells. These receptors all come from a man aged 35 to 55 with T-cell large granular lymphocyte leukemia. Some clones in this sample may be carry-over from other donors' samples. The CDR3 runs from the conserved cysteine through the conserved F or W. A D gene is named only where the DNA matches it firmly. A row's size may be missing; if present it is once, few, many or a size class.

>TRBV5-8|NA|TRBJ1-5|NA
TGTGCCAGCAGCTCGGACGGCATTAGCAATCAGCCCCAGCATTTT
CASSSDGISNQPQHF
>TRBV9|NA|TRBJ2-7|NA
TGTGCCAGCAGCTCCAGGAACGAGCAGTACTTC
CASSSRNEQYF
>TRBV11-1|NA|TRBJ1-1|NA
TGTGCCAGCAGCCCGCCGGGGGCGCCCGGTAACACTGAAGCTTTCTTT
CASSPPGAPGNTEAFF
>TRBV29-1|NA|TRBJ2-2|NA
TGCAGCGTTGGGGGAGGTTGGGCCACCGGGGAGCTGTTTTTT
CSVGGGWATGELFF
>TRBV6-5|NA|TRBJ2-1|NA
TGTGCCAGCAGTTACTCGGGGGGGGCAAATGAGCAGTTCTTC
CASSYSGGANEQFF
>TRBV7-2|NA|TRBJ1-2|TRBD1
TGTGCCAGCAGCTTAGCTCCACGGACAGGGGACTATGGCTACACCTTC
CASSLAPRTGDYGYTF
>TRBV14|NA|TRBJ2-3|TRBD2
TGTGCCAGCAGCCAAGTAGCGGGTGCAGATACGCAGTATTTT
CASSQVAGADTQYF
>TRBV7-2|NA|TRBJ2-5|NA
TGTGCCAGCAGCTTAAGGCTGATTGAGACCCAGTACTTC
CASSLRLIETQYF
>TRBV7-9|NA|TRBJ2-7|NA
TGTGCCAGCAGCTTAGGGCTTCCTACCGAGCAGTACTTC
CASSLGLPTEQYF
>TRBV5-1|NA|TRBJ1-1|NA
TGCGCCAGCAGCCCGGGATTGAACACTGAAGCTTTCTTT
CASSPGLNTEAFF
>TRBV11-1|NA|TRBJ2-7|NA
TGTGCCAGCAGCTTAGACCAGGGCTCCTACGAGCAGTACTTC
CASSLDQGSYEQYF
>TRBV4-3|NA|TRBJ2-2|NA
TGCGCCAGCAGCCAAGGATTTGGGGAGCTGTTTTTT
CASSQGFGELFF
>TRBV28|NA|TRBJ2-2|NA
TGTGCCAGCAGTTTAGCCATCCGGGGCACCGGGGAGCTGTTTTTT
CASSLAIRGTGELFF
>TRBV7-2|NA|TRBJ1-2|TRBD1
TGTGCCAGCAGCGCGGGACAGGGCTATGGCTACACCTTC
CASSAGQGYGYTF
>TRBV7-9|NA|TRBJ2-7|NA
TGTGCCAGCAGTTTTCAGGGACAAGGCTACTTC
CASSFQGQGYF
>TRBV7-2|NA|TRBJ1-2|NA
TGTGCCAGCAGCTTAGGGCGATATGGCTACACCTTC
CASSLGRYGYTF
>TRBV13|NA|TRBJ1-1|NA
TGTGCCAGCAGCCCGGAGGGAGGGACTGAAGCTTTCTTT
CASSPEGGTEAFF
>TRBV6-6|NA|TRBJ2-7|NA
TGTGCCAGCAGTTACGTGACAGGAGGGCGAGAGCAGTACTTC
CASSYVTGGREQYF
>TRBV7-2|NA|TRBJ1-1|NA
TGTGCCAGCAGCTTAAGACCGGGACAAGGAAGGGTGAACACTGAAGCTTTCTTT
CASSLRPGQGRVNTEAFF
>TRBV7-9|once|TRBJ1-3|NA
TGTGCCAGCACCGGGCATAACGGGGAGACAAACACCATATATTTT
CASTGHNGETNTIYF
>TRBV7-2|once|TRBJ2-5|NA
TGTGCCAGCCTTTATCAGGAGACCCAGTACTTC
CASLYQETQYF
>TRBV7-9|few|TRBJ1-2|NA
TGTGCCAGCAGCTTAGGGGGCTCGAGCGGTGGCTACACCTTC
CASSLGGSSGGYTF
>TRBV6-5|NA|TRBJ1-2|NA
TGTGCCAGCAGTCGACGGAAATATGACGGCTACACCTTC
CASSRRKYDGYTF
>TRBV11-2|NA|TRBJ2-7|NA
TGTGCCAGCAGCCACAGGGTTTATGATTCCTACGAGCAGTACTTC
CASSHRVYDSYEQYF
>TRBV5-1|once|TRBJ2-3|TRBD1
TGCGCCAGCAGCTTAGACAGGGGACTCACAGATACGCAGTATTTT
CASSLDRGLTDTQYF
>TRBV28|NA|TRBJ2-5|TRBD1
TGTGCCAGCAGTTTAAATGACAGGGGTTTGGAGACCCAGTACTTC
CASSLNDRGLETQYF
>TRBV6-6|NA|TRBJ1-2|NA
TGTGCCAGCAGTTACGGGGGGACACCTAACTATGGCTACACCTTC
CASSYGGTPNYGYTF
>TRBV6-5|NA|TRBJ1-2|NA
TGTGCCAGCAGTTACTCGCCGAATTATGGCTACACCTTC
CASSYSPNYGYTF